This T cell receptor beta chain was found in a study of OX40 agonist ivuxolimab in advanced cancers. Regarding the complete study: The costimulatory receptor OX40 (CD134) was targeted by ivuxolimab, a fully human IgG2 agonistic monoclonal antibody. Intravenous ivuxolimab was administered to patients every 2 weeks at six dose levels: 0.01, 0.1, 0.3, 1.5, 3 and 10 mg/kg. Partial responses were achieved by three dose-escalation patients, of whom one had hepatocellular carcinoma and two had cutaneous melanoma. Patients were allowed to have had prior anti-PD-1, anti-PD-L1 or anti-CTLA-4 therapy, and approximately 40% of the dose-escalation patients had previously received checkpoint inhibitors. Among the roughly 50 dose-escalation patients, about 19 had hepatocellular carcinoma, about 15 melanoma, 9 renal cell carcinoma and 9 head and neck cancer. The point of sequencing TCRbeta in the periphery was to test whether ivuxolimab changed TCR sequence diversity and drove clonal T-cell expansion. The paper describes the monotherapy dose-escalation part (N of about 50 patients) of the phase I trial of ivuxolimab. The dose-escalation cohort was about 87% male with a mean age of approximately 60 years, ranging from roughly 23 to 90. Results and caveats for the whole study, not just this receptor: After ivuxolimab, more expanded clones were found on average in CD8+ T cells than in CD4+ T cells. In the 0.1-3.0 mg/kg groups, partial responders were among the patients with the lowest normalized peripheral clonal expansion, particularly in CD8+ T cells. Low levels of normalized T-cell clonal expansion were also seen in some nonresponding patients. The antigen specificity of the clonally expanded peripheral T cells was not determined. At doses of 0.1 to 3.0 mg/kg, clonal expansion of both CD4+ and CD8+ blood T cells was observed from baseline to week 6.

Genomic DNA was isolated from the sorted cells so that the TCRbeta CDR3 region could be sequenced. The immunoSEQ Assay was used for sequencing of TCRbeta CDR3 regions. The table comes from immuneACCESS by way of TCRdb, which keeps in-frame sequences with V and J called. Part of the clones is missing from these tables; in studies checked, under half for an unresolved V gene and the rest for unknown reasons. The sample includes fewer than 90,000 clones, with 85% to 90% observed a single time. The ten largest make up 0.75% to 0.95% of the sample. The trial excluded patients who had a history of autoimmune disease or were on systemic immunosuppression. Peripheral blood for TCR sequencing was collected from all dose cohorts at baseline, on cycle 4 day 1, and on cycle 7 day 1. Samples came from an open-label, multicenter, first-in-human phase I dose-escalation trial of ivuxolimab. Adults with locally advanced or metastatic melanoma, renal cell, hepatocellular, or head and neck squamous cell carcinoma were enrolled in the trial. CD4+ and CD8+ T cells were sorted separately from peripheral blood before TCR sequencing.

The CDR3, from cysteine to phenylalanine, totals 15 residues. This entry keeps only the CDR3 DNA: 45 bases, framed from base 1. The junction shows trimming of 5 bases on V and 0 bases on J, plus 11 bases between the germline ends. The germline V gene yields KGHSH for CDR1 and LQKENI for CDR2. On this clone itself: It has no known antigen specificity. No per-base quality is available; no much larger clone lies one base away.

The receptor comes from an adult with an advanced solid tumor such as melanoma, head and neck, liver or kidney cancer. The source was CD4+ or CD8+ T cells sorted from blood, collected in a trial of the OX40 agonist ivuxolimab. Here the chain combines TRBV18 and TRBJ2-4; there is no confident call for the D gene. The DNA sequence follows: TGTGCCAGCTCATTTGGCGGTCTAGCCAAAAACATTCAGTACTTC. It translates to CASSFGGLAKNIQYF.